A single sample is the source of the 6 T cell receptor beta chains below, sequenced in a study of regulatory T cells in long-lasting Graves disease. The sample's time point: newly diagnosed GD, antithyroid drugs for less than 3 months. Following extraction of RNA from PBMCs, that RNA was used to make the TCR library. Relying on iRepertoire HTBI primers and Arm-PCR of CDR3 regions, the team built TCR beta libraries. Using its own MiXCR run on the multiplex PCR reads, TCRdb lists one record per CDR3 protein. The table has 400,000 to 500,000 distinct CDR3 sequences, around 15% seen once. The sample also formed part of further work on T cells in Graves' hyperthyroidism and ophthalmopathy.

The specimen was peripheral blood mononuclear cells (PBMCs), collected at new diagnosis, from a patient treated with antithyroid drugs. These receptors came from a woman in her 30s with Graves disease.

This clonotype was seen many times. V gene TRBV12-3 or TRBV12-4 combines with J gene TRBJ1-2, with a weak D call TRBD1 (5 bases). This CDR3 is built from 13 residues. V lost 6 bases to trimming and J lost 8 bases, with 16 bases between them. The CDR3 protein is CASSPRVLGGYTF. The DNA of the CDR3 is TGTGCCAGCAGCCCCAGGGTCTTGGGCGGCTACACCTTC.

For this clonotype: A much larger clonotype is one base distant, so this may be a read error. The chain couples TRBV11-2 to TRBJ2-1; D is uncertain. CDR3 size: 15 residues. Germline-derived CDR1 and CDR2 are SGHAT and FQNNGV. V dropped 5 bases and J dropped 10 bases, with 21 bases sitting between them. This CDR3 is CASSPARRASYEQFF. The DNA of the CDR3 is TGTGCCAGCAGCCCCGCCCGTCGTGCATCCTACGAGCAGTTCTTC.

This clonotype has a handful of counts. The chain recombines TRBV9 with TRBJ2-2, with D unclear. The germline CDR1 and CDR2 sequences are SGDLS and YYNGEE. The V gene lost 0 bases and the J gene lost 6 bases, with 9 bases spanning the gap. This CDR3 has 14 amino acids. The CDR3 protein is CASSVGGISGELFF. CDR3 coding DNA: TGTGCCAGCAGCGTAGGGGGAATCTCCGGGGAGCTGTTTTTT.

This clonotype was found a few times. The chain employs TRBV20-1 and TRBJ1-2; D gene uncertain. V was trimmed by 0 bases and J by 2 bases, leaving 7 bases between them. The CDR3 runs 13 residues. CDR1 and CDR2 from the germline V gene are DFQATT and SNEGSKA (reference sequence). The CDR3: CSARETKNYGYTF. CDR3 coding DNA: TGCAGTGCTAGAGAAACAAAGAACTATGGCTACACCTTC.

This clonotype appeared many times. The V and J genes are TRBV6-1 and TRBJ2-7, with no clear D. There are 13 residues in the CDR3. Germline assignment: CDR1 MNHNS and CDR2 SASEGT. V dropped 4 bases and J dropped 6 bases, with 13 bases sitting between them. The CDR3 region is CASSVQETSEQYF. The CDR3 DNA reads TGTGCCAGCAGTGTTCAGGAGACGAGCGAGCAGTACTTC.

The table lists this clonotype with a few counts. This chain links TRBV16 with TRBJ2-7; no reliable D call. The germline gives CDR1 KGHSY, CDR2 FQNENV. The CDR3 runs 12 residues. V lost 1 base, J lost 10 bases, and 11 bases lay in between. Here the CDR3 reads CASSQYLTVQYF. Written as DNA, the CDR3 is TGTGCCAGCAGCCAATACCTAACAGTTCAGTACTTC.